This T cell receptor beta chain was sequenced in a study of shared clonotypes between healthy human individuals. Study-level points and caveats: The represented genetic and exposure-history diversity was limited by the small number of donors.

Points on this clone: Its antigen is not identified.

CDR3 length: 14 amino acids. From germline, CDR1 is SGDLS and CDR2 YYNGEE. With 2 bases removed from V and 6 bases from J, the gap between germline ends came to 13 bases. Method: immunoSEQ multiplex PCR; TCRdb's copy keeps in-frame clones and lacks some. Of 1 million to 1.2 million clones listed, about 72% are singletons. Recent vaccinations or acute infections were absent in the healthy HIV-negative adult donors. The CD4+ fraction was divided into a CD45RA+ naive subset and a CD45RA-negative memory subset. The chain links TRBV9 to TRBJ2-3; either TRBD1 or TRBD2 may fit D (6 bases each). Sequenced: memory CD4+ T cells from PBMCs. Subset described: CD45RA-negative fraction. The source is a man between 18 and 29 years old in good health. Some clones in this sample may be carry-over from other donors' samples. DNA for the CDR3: TGTGCCAGCAGCGTTTCGGGGGCCGGGGATACGCAGTATTTT. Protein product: CASSVSGAGDTQYF.